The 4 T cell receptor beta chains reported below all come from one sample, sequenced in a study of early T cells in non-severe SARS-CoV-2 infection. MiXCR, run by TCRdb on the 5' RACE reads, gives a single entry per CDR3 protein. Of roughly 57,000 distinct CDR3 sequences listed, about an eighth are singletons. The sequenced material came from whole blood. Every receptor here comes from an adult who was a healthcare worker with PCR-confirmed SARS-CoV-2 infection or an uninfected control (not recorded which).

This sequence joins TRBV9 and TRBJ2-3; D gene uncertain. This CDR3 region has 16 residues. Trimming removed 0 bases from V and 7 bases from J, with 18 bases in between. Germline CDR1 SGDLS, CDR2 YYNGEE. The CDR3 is CASSVAGPITRNTQYF. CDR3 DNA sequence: TGTGCCAGCAGCGTAGCTGGTCCCATCACAAGAAATACGCAGTATTTT.

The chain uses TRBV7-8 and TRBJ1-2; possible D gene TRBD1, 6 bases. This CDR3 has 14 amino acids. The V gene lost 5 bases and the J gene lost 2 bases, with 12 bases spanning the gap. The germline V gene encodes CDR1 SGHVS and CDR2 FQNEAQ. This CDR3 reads CASSPMDSNYGYTF. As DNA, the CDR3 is TGTGCCAGCAGCCCGATGGACAGCAACTATGGCTACACCTTC.

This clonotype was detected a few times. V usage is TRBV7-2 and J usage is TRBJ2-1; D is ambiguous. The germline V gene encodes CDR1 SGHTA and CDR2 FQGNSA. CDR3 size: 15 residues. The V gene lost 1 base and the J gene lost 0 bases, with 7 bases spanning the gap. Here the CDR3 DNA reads TGTGCCAGCAGCTTAGGGGCTAGCTCCTACAATGAGCAGTTCTTC. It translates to CASSLGASSYNEQFF.

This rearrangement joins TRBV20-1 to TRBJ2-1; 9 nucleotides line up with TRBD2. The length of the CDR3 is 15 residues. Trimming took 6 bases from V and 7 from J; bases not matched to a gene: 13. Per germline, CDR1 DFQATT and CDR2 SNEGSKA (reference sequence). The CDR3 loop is CSAYVSGGDWNEQFF. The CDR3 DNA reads TGCAGTGCGTACGTTAGCGGGGGAGACTGGAATGAGCAGTTCTTC.